This passage covers 14 T cell receptor beta chains from one sample sequenced in a study of T-cell reconstitution after alpha-beta-depleted transplantation in children. Preparing the TCRbeta library involved the use of unique molecular identifiers. From the PCR reads, TCRdb called clonotypes with MiXCR, one entry per CDR3 protein. The repertoire includes 450,000 to 550,000 distinct CDR3 sequences, 10% to 12% of them detected once, and about 14% sits in the top ten. Source: PBMCs, mostly from graft donor cells, taken 180 days after TCRalphabeta/CD19-depleted stem cell transplant. The receptor set was obtained from a female patient younger than 10 who had a stem cell transplant for aplastic anemia, so the T cells may come from the graft donor.

This rearrangement joins TRBV11-2 to TRBJ2-7; D gene ambiguous. Germline V gene lookup returns CDR1 SGHAT and CDR2 FQNNGV. The CDR3 has 13 residues. The V and J ends lost 1 base and 3 bases respectively, with 7 bases between them. CDR3 residues: CASSLGRVYEQYV. The CDR3 nucleotides are TGTGCCAGCAGCTTAGGTAGGGTCTACGAGCAGTACGTC.

The CDR3 reads CASSPPGGATEAFF. For the CDR3, the DNA is TGCGCCAGCAGCCCCCCCGGGGGCGCGACTGAAGCTTTCTTT. V gene TRBV5-1 combines with J gene TRBJ1-1; weak D call: TRBD1 (6 bases). CDR3 length: 14 residues. Trimming shortened V by 4 bases and J by 5 bases, and 15 bases separated the two germline ends. Germline assignment: CDR1 SGHRS and CDR2 YFSETQ.

This rearrangement joins TRBV5-1 to TRBJ2-3; D possibly matches TRBD1 or TRBD2 (6 bases each). V was cut by 4 bases and J by 2 bases, with 20 bases left in between. The CDR3 contains 17 residues. Per germline, CDR1 SGHRS and CDR2 YFSETQ. As DNA, the CDR3 is TGCGCCAGCAGCCAAGGGGGGTACTATCTCAACACAGATACGCAGTATTTT. Amino acid sequence: CASSQGGYYLNTDTQYF.

This clonotype was counted between two and nine times. CDR3 bases: TGTGCCAGCAGTGACGACAGGGCAAGCACAGATACGCAGTATTTT. This gives the protein CASSDDRASTDTQYF. The chain has TRBV28 and TRBJ2-3; 7 bases line up with TRBD1. Germline assignment: CDR1 MDHEN and CDR2 SYDVKM. The J segment lost 0 bases and the V segment lost 5 bases, leaving 5 bases of the junction unmatched. This CDR3 spans 15 amino acids.

This clonotype was found a few times. The chain employs TRBV27 and TRBJ2-7, with D perhaps given as TRBD1 or TRBD2 (6 bases each). Trimming shortened V by 2 bases and J by 3 bases, and 11 bases separated the two germline ends. In germline, CDR1 is MNHEY, CDR2 SMNVEV (reference sequence). The CDR3 is 14 amino acids. CDR3 sequence (DNA): TGTGCCAGCAGTTTAAGTGGGGGGCTCTACGAGCAGTACGTC. It specifies CASSLSGGLYEQYV.

The gene calls are TRBV7-2 and TRBJ2-7, with TRBD2 matching 8 bases. With 6 bases clipped from V and 7 bases from J, the junction kept 8 bases outside the gene matches. This CDR3 is built from 13 residues. The germline CDR1 and CDR2 sequences are SGHTA and FQGNSA. The DNA of the CDR3 is TGTGCCAGCAGATTTAGCGGGGCCAGGGAGCAGTACTTC. It specifies CASRFSGAREQYF.

There are a few counts of this clonotype. The chain is built from TRBV10-2 and TRBJ1-4, with D possibly TRBD1 on 5 matching bases. With 3 bases removed from V and 0 bases from J, the gap between germline ends came to 5 bases. The CDR3 sequence is 14 residues long. In germline, CDR1 is WSHSY, CDR2 SAAADI. This CDR3 is CASSDRATNEKLFF. The CDR3 region has the DNA TGCGCCAGCAGTGACAGGGCAACTAATGAAAAACTGTTTTTT.

This clonotype was detected a few times. J is TRBJ2-7 and V is TRBV5-1; 10 positions agree with TRBD1. The V and J ends lost 4 bases and 5 bases, in that order; junction bases with no gene match: 12. Germline assignment: CDR1 SGHRS and CDR2 YFSETQ. This CDR3 comprises 16 residues. CDR3 DNA: TGCGCCAGCAGCGCCGGACCGGGACAGGGGCCCAACGAGCAGTACTTC. Its translation is CASSAGPGQGPNEQYF.

This rearrangement joins TRBV12-3 or TRBV12-4 to TRBJ2-7; 11 nucleotides align to TRBD2. This CDR3 contains 15 residues. The ends lost 5 bases at V and 6 bases at J; junction bases unmatched: 9. The CDR3 DNA reads TGTGCCAGCAGTATGCGGACTAGCGGGTTTAGCGAGCAGTACTTC. This sequence encodes CASSMRTSGFSEQYF.

This chain links TRBV5-1 with TRBJ1-1; D not certain. V gave up 0 bases and J gave up 5 bases, with 17 bases separating them. CDR3 length: 16 amino acids. CDR1 is SGHRS and CDR2 is YFSETQ in the germline V gene. CDR3 amino acids: CASSLGASGELTEAFF. CDR3 nucleotides: TGCGCCAGCAGCTTGGGGGCTTCTGGGGAACTGACTGAAGCTTTCTTT.

The J gene is TRBJ2-7, the V gene TRBV6-5; no firm D call. Germline V gene sequence: CDR1 MNHEY, CDR2 SVGAGI. The CDR3 spans 13 residues. Trimming took off 2 bases at V and 5 bases at J, with 10 bases between the two ends. Here the CDR3 reads CASSYRVGHEQYF. The DNA for the CDR3 is TGTGCCAGCAGTTACAGGGTCGGCCACGAGCAGTACTTC.

This clonotype was picked up a small number of times. This chain connects TRBV7-8 to TRBJ2-6; 8 bases map to TRBD1. CDR3 length: 19 amino acids. After removal of 1 base from V and 1 base from J, the junction contained 9 bases not matched to a gene. Germline loops: CDR1 SGHVS, CDR2 FQNEAQ. This CDR3 reads CASSLGSARGRSGANVLTF. The CDR3 bases are TGTGCCAGCAGCTTAGGCTCGGCCAGGGGGCGGTCTGGGGCCAACGTCCTGACTTTC.

V gene TRBV28 combines with J gene TRBJ1-5, with 7 bases matching TRBD1. The CDR3 runs to 15 residues. The trim removed 2 bases at V and 2 bases at J, leaving 3 bases unmatched. CDR1 is MDHEN and CDR2 is SYDVKM in the germline V gene. Here the CDR3 reads CASSLVDRGNQPQHF. The CDR3 DNA sequence: TGTGCCAGCAGTTTAGTAGACAGGGGCAATCAGCCCCAGCATTTT.

The chain uses TRBV7-9 and TRBJ1-1; D gene uncertain. This CDR3 region has 14 residues. V was pared by 5 bases and J by 5 bases, with 15 bases between. Germline V lookup: CDR1 SEHNR, CDR2 FQNEAQ (reference sequence). CDR3 protein: CASSPRSSGTEAFF. The CDR3 DNA follows: TGTGCCAGCAGCCCGAGGTCGTCGGGGACTGAAGCTTTCTTT.